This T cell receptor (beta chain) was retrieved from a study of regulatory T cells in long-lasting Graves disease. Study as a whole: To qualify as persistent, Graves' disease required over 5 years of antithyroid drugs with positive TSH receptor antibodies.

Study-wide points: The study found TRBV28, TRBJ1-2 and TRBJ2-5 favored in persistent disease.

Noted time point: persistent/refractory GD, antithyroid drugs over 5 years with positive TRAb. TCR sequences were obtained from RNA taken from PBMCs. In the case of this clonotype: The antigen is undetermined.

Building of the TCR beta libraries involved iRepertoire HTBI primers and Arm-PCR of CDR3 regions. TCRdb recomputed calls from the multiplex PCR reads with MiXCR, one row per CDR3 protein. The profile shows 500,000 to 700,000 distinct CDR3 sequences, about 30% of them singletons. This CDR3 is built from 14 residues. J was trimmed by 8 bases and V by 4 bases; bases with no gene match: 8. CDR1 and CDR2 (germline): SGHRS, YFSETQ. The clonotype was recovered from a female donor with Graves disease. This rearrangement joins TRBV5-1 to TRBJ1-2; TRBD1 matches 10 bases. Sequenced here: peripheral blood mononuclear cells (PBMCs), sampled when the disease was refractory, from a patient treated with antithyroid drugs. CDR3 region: CASSPRTGGGGYTF. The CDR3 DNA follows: TGCGCCAGCAGCCCCAGGACAGGGGGTGGAGGCTACACCTTC. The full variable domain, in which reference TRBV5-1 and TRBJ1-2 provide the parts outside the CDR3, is KAGVTQTPRYLIKTRGQQVTLSCSPISGHRSVSWYQQTPGQGLQFLFEYFSETQRNKGNFPGRFSGRQFSNSRSEMNVSTLELGDSALYLCASSPRTGGGGYTFGSGTRLTVV.